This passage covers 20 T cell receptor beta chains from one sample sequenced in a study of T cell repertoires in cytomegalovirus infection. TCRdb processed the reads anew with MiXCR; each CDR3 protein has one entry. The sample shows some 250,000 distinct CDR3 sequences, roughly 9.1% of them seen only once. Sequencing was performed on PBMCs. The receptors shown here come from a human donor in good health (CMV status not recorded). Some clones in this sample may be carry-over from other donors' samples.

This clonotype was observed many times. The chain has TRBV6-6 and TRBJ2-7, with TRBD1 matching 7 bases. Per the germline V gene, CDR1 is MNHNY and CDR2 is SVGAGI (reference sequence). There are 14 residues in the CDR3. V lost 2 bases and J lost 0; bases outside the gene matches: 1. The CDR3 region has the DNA TGTGCCAGCAGTTACCGGGACAGCTCCTACGAGCAGTACTTC. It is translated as CASSYRDSSYEQYF.

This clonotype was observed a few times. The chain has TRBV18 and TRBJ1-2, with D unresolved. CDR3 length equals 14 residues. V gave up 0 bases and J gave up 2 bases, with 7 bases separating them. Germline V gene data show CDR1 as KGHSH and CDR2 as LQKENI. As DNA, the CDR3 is TGTGCCAGCTCACCACCGGCCGGAAACTATGGCTACACCTTC. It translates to CASSPPAGNYGYTF.

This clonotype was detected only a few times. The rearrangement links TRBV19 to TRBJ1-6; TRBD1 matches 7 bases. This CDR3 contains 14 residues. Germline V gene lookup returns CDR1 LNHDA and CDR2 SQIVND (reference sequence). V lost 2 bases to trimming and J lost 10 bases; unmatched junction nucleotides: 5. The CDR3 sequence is CASSIQVGQSPLHF. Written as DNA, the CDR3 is TGTGCCAGTAGTATACAAGTGGGACAGTCACCCCTCCACTTT.

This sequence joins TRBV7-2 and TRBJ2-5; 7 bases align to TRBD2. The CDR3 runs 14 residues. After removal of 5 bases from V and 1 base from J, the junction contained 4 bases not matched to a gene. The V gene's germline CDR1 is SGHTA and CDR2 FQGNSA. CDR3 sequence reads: CASSPRGTQETQYF. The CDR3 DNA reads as TGTGCCAGCAGCCCGCGGGGGACCCAAGAGACCCAGTACTTC. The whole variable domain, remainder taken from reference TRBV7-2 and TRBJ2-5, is GAGVSQSPSNKVTEKGKDVELRCDPISGHTALYWYRQSLGQGLEFLIYFQGNSAPDKSGLPSDRFSAERTGGSVSTLTIQRTQQEDSAVYLCASSPRGTQETQYFGPGTRLLVL.

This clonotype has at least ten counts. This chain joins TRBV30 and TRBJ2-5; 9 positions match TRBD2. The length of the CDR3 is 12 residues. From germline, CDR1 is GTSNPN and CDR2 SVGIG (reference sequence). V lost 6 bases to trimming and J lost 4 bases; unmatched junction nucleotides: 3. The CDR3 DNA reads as TGTGCCTGTTTAGCGGGGGCAGAGACCCAGTACTTC. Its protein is CACLAGAETQYF.

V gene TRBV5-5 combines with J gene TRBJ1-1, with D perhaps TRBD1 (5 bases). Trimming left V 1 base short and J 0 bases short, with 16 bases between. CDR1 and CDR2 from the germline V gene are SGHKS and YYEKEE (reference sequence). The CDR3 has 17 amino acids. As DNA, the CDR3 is TGTGCCAGCAGCTTGTTCACGGCAGGGAAGATGAACACTGAAGCTTTCTTT. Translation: CASSLFTAGKMNTEAFF.

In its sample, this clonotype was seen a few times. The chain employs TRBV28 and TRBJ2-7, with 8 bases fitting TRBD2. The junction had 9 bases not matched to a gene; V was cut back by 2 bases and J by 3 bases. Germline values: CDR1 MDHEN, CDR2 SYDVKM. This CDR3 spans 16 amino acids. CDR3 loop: CASSLVRSGGIYEQYF. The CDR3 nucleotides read TGTGCCAGCAGTTTAGTGCGGAGCGGGGGAATCTACGAGCAGTACTTC.

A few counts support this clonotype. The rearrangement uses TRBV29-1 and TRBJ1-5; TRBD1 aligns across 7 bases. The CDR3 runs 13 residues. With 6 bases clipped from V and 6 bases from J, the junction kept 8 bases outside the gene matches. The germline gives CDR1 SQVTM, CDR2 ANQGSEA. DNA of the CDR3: TGCAGCGTCGTCGACAGGGCGGGTCAGCCCCAGCATTTT. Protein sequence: CSVVDRAGQPQHF.

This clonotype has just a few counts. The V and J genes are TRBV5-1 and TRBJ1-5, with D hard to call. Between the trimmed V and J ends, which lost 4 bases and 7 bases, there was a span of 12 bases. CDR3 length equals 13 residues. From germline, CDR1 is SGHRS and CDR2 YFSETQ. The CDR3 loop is CASSPDGDQPQHF. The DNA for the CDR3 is TGCGCCAGCAGCCCAGACGGAGACCAGCCCCAGCATTTT. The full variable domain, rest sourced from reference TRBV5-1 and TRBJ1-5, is KAGVTQTPRYLIKTRGQQVTLSCSPISGHRSVSWYQQTPGQGLQFLFEYFSETQRNKGNFPGRFSGRQFSNSRSEMNVSTLELGDSALYLCASSPDGDQPQHFGDGTRLSIL.

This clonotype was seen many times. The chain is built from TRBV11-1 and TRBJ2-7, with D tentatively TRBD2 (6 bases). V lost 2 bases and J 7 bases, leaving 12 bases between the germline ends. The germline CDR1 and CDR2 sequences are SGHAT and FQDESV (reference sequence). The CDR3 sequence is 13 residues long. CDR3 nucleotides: TGTGCCAGCAGCTTATACCGGGAGTGGGAGCAGTACTTC. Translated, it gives CASSLYREWEQYF.

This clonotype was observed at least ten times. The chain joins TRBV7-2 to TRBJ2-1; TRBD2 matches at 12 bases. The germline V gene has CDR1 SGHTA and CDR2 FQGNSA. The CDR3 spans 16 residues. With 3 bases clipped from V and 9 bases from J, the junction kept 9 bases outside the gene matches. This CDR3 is CASSFTSLAGGIEQFF. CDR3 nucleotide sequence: TGTGCCAGCAGCTTCACCTCACTAGCGGGGGGCATTGAGCAGTTCTTC. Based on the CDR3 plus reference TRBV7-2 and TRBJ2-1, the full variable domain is GAGVSQSPSNKVTEKGKDVELRCDPISGHTALYWYRQSLGQGLEFLIYFQGNSAPDKSGLPSDRFSAERTGGSVSTLTIQRTQQEDSAVYLCASSFTSLAGGIEQFFGPGTRLTVL.

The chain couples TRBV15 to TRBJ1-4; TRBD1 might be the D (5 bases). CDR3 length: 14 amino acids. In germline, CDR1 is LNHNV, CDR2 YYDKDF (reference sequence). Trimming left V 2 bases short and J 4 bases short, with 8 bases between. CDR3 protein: CATSRQGHNEKLFF. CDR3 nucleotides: TGTGCCACCAGCAGACAGGGTCATAATGAAAAACTGTTTTTT.

The CDR3 loop is CASSLGAGGPYNEQFF. The CDR3 coding sequence is TGTGCCAGCAGCTTAGGAGCGGGGGGCCCCTACAATGAGCAGTTCTTC. The chain couples TRBV7-2 to TRBJ2-1; 9 bases are shared with TRBD2. This CDR3 comprises 16 residues. The V gene's germline CDR1 is SGHTA and CDR2 FQGNSA. V shed 1 base, J shed 2 bases, and the junction held 3 bases outside the gene matches.

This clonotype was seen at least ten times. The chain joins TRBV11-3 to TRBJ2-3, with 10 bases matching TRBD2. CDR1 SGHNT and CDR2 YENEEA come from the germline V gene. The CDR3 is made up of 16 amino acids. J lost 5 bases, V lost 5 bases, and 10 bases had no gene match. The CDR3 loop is CASSPRAGGRVDTQYF. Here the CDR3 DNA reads TGTGCCAGCAGCCCGCGAGCGGGGGGGCGTGTAGATACGCAGTATTTT.

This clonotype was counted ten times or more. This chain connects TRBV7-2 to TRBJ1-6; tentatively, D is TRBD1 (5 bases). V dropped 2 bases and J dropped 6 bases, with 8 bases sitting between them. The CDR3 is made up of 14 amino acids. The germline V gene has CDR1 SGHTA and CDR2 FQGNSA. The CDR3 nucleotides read TGTGCCAGCAGCTTACAGGGTATTAATTCACCCCTCCACTTT. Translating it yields CASSLQGINSPLHF.

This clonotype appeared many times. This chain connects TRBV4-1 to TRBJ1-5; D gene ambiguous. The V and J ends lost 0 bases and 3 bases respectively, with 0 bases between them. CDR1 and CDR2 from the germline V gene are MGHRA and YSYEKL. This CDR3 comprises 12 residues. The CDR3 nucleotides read TGCGCCAGCAGCCAAGACAATCAGCCCCAGCATTTT. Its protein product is CASSQDNQPQHF.

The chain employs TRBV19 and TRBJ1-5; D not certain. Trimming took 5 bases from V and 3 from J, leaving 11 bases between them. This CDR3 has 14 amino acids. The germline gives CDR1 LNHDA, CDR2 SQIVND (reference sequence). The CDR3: CASSLQASNQPQHF. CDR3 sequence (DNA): TGTGCCAGTAGTCTCCAGGCATCCAATCAGCCCCAGCATTTT. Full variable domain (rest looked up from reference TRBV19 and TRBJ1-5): DGGITQSPKYLFRKEGQNVTLSCEQNLNHDAMYWYRQDPGQGLRLIYYSQIVNDFQKGDIAEGYSVSREKKESFPLTVTSAQKNPTAFYLCASSLQASNQPQHFGDGTRLSIL.

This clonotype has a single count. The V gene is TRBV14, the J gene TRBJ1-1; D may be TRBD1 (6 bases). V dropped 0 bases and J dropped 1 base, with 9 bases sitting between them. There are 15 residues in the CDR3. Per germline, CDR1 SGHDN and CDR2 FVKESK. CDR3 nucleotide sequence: TGTGCCAGCAGCCAAGAGTGGGGGCGGAACACTGAAGCTTTCTTT. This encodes CASSQEWGRNTEAFF.

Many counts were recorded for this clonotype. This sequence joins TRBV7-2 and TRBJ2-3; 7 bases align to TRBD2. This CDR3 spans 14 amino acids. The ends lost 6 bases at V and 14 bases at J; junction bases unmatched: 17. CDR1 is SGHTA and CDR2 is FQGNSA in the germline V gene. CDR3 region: CASRKTREAGSRYF. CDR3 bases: TGTGCCAGCAGAAAAACCCGGGAGGCAGGGTCGCGGTATTTT.

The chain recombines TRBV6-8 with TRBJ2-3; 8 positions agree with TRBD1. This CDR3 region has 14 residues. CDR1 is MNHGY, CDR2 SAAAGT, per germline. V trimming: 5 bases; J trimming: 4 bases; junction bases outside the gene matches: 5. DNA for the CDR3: TGTGCCAGCAGTGCAGGGGGCTTCGCAGATACGCAGTATTTT. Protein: CASSAGGFADTQYF.